The clone carrying this T cell receptor beta chain has only a few counts. The antigen remains unidentified. The CDR3 has 14 residues. The J segment lost 1 base and the V segment lost 6 bases, leaving 3 bases of the junction unmatched. Germline lookup yields CDR1 ENHRY and CDR2 SYGVKD. This entry comes from a study of T cells in Graves' hyperthyroidism and ophthalmopathy. Overall study: Peripheral blood samples were taken at initial diagnosis, prior to any treatment.

Graves' hyperthyroidism qualified as stable when ophthalmopathy did not progress within 18 months. Using 9.5 to 10 ml of fresh peripheral blood, PBMCs were prepared. Overall study results and limits: Most thyroid clonotypes expanded above 0.001 were also detected in blood.

The TCR beta CDR3 regions underwent amplification using RNA transcripts as the source. The HTBI primer set served for first-round RT-PCR of the TCR CDR3. TCRdb reprocessed the multiplex PCR reads with MiXCR, giving one entry per CDR3 protein. The repertoire includes around 560,000 distinct CDR3 sequences, 16% of them detected once, and around a sixth sits in the top ten. Sequencing was carried out using blood. This chain uses TRBV10-3 with TRBJ1-5; TRBD1 agrees at 7 bases. The receptor was isolated from a woman in her late teens or twenties with Graves' hyperthyroidism. CDR3 region: CAIRGDSSNQPQHF. In DNA, the CDR3 is TGTGCCATCAGGGGGGACAGCAGCAATCAGCCCCAGCATTTT.